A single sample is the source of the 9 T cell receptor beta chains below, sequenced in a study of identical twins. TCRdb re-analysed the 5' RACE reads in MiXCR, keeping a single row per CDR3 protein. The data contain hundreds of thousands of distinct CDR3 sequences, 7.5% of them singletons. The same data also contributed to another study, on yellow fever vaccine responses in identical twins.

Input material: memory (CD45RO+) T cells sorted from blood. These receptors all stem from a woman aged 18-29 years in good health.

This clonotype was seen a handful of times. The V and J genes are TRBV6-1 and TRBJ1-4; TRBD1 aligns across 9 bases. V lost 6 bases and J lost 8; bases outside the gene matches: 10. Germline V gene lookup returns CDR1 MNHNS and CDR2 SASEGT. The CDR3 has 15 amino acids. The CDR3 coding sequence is TGTGCCAGCAGCCAGACCGGGACAGGGAGGGAAAAACTGTTTTTT. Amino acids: CASSQTGTGREKLFF.

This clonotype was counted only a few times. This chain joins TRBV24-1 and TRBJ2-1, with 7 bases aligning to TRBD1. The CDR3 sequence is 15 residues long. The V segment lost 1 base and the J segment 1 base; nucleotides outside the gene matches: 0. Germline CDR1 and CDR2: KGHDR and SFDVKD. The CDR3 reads CATSDFRGSYNEQFF. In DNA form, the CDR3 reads TGTGCCACCAGTGATTTCAGGGGGTCCTACAATGAGCAGTTCTTC.

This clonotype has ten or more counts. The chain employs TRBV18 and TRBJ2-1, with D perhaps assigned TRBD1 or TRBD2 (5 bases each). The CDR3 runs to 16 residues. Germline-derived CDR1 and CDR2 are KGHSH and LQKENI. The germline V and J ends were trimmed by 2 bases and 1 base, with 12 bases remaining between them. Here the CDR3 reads CASSPLGVGSYNEQFF. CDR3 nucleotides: TGTGCCAGCTCACCATTGGGGGTGGGTTCCTACAATGAGCAGTTCTTC.

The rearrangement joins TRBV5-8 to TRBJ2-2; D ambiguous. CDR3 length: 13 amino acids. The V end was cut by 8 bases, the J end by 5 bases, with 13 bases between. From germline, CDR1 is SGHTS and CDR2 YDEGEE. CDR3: CARGPWDTGELFF. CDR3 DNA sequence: TGTGCCAGGGGCCCTTGGGATACCGGGGAGCTGTTTTTT.

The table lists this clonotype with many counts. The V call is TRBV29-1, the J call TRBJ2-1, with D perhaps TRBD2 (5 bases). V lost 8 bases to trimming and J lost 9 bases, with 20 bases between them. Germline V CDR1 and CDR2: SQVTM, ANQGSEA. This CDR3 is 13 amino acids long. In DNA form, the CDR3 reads TGCAGCTCCCGAGGGCAGTCAGGCAGTGAGCAGTTCTTC. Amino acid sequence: CSSRGQSGSEQFF.

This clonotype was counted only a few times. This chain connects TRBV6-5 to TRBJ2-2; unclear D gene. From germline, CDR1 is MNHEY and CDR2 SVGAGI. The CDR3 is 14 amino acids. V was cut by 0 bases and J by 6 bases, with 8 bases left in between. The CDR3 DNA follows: TGTGCCAGCAGTTACTCTTGGGAAGCCGGGGAGCTGTTTTTT. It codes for CASSYSWEAGELFF.

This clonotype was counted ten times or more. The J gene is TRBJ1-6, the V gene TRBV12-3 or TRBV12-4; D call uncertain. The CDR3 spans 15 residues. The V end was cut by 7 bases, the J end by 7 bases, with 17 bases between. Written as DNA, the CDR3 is TGTGCCAGCACCGAGAACACCGGAGGGAATTCACCCCTCCACTTT. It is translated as CASTENTGGNSPLHF.

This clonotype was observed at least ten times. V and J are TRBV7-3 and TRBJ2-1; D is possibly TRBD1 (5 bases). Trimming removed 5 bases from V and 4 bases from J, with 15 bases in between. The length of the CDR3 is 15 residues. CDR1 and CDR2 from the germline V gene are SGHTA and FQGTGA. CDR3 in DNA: TGTGCCAGCAGCCCAGGGCCTATTATGTACAATGAGCAGTTCTTC. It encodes CASSPGPIMYNEQFF.

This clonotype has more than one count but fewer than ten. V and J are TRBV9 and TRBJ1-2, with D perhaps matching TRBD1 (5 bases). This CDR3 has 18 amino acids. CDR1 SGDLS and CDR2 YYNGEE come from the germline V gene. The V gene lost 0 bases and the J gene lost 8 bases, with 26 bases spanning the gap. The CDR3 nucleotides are TGTGCCAGCAGCGTAGAAAGAACCGGGGGACGGGGCCAAGGCGGCTACACCTTC. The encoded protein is CASSVERTGGRGQGGYTF.